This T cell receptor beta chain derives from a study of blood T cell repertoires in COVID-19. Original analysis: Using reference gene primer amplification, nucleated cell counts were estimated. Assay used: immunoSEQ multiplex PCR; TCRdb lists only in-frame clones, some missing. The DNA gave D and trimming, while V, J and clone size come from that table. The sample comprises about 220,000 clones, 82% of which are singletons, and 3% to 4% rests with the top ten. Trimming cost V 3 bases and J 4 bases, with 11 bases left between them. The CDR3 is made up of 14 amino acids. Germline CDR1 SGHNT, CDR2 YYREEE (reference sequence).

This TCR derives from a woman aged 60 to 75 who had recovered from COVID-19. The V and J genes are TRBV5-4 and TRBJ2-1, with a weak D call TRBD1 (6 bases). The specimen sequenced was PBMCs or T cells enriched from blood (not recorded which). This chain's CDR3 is CASSYIQGYNEQFF. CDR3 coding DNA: TGTGCCAGCAGCTATATACAGGGATACAATGAGCAGTTCTTC. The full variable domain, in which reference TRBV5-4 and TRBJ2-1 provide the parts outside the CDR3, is ETGVTQSPTHLIKTRGQQVTLRCSSQSGHNTVSWYQQALGQGPQFIFQYYREEENGRGNFPPRFSGLQFPNYSSELNVNALELDDSALYLCASSYIQGYNEQFFGPGTRLTVL.